This TCR beta chain was captured by sequencing in a study of identical twins. This clonotype has only a few counts. Its antigen remains unknown. Addition of a universal primer site occurred through template switching, and cDNA carried unique molecular identifiers. TCRdb re-called the 5' RACE reads with MiXCR, one entry per CDR3 protein. The data contain some 570,000 distinct CDR3 sequences, 20% to 25% of them singletons. Only healthy Caucasians were included as donors. Findings and caveats of the study: Invariant populations such as MAIT and iNKT cells could partly muddle zero-insertion analyses. Within monozygotic twins, out-of-frame TCR alpha sharing was underestimated by the models.

These sequences were also reported in another study, on yellow fever vaccine responses in identical twins.

The sequencing sample was made of CD4+ T cells sorted from blood. This receptor was obtained from a woman aged 18-29 years in good health.

CDR3 sequence reads: CSASDGWDTIYF. CDR3 coding DNA: TGCAGTGCTAGTGACGGTTGGGACACCATATATTTT. V usage is TRBV20-1 and J usage is TRBJ1-3; D unresolved. Germline lookup yields CDR1 DFQATT and CDR2 SNEGSKA (reference sequence). This CDR3 region has 12 residues. Trimming removed 3 bases from V and 8 bases from J, with 11 bases in between.